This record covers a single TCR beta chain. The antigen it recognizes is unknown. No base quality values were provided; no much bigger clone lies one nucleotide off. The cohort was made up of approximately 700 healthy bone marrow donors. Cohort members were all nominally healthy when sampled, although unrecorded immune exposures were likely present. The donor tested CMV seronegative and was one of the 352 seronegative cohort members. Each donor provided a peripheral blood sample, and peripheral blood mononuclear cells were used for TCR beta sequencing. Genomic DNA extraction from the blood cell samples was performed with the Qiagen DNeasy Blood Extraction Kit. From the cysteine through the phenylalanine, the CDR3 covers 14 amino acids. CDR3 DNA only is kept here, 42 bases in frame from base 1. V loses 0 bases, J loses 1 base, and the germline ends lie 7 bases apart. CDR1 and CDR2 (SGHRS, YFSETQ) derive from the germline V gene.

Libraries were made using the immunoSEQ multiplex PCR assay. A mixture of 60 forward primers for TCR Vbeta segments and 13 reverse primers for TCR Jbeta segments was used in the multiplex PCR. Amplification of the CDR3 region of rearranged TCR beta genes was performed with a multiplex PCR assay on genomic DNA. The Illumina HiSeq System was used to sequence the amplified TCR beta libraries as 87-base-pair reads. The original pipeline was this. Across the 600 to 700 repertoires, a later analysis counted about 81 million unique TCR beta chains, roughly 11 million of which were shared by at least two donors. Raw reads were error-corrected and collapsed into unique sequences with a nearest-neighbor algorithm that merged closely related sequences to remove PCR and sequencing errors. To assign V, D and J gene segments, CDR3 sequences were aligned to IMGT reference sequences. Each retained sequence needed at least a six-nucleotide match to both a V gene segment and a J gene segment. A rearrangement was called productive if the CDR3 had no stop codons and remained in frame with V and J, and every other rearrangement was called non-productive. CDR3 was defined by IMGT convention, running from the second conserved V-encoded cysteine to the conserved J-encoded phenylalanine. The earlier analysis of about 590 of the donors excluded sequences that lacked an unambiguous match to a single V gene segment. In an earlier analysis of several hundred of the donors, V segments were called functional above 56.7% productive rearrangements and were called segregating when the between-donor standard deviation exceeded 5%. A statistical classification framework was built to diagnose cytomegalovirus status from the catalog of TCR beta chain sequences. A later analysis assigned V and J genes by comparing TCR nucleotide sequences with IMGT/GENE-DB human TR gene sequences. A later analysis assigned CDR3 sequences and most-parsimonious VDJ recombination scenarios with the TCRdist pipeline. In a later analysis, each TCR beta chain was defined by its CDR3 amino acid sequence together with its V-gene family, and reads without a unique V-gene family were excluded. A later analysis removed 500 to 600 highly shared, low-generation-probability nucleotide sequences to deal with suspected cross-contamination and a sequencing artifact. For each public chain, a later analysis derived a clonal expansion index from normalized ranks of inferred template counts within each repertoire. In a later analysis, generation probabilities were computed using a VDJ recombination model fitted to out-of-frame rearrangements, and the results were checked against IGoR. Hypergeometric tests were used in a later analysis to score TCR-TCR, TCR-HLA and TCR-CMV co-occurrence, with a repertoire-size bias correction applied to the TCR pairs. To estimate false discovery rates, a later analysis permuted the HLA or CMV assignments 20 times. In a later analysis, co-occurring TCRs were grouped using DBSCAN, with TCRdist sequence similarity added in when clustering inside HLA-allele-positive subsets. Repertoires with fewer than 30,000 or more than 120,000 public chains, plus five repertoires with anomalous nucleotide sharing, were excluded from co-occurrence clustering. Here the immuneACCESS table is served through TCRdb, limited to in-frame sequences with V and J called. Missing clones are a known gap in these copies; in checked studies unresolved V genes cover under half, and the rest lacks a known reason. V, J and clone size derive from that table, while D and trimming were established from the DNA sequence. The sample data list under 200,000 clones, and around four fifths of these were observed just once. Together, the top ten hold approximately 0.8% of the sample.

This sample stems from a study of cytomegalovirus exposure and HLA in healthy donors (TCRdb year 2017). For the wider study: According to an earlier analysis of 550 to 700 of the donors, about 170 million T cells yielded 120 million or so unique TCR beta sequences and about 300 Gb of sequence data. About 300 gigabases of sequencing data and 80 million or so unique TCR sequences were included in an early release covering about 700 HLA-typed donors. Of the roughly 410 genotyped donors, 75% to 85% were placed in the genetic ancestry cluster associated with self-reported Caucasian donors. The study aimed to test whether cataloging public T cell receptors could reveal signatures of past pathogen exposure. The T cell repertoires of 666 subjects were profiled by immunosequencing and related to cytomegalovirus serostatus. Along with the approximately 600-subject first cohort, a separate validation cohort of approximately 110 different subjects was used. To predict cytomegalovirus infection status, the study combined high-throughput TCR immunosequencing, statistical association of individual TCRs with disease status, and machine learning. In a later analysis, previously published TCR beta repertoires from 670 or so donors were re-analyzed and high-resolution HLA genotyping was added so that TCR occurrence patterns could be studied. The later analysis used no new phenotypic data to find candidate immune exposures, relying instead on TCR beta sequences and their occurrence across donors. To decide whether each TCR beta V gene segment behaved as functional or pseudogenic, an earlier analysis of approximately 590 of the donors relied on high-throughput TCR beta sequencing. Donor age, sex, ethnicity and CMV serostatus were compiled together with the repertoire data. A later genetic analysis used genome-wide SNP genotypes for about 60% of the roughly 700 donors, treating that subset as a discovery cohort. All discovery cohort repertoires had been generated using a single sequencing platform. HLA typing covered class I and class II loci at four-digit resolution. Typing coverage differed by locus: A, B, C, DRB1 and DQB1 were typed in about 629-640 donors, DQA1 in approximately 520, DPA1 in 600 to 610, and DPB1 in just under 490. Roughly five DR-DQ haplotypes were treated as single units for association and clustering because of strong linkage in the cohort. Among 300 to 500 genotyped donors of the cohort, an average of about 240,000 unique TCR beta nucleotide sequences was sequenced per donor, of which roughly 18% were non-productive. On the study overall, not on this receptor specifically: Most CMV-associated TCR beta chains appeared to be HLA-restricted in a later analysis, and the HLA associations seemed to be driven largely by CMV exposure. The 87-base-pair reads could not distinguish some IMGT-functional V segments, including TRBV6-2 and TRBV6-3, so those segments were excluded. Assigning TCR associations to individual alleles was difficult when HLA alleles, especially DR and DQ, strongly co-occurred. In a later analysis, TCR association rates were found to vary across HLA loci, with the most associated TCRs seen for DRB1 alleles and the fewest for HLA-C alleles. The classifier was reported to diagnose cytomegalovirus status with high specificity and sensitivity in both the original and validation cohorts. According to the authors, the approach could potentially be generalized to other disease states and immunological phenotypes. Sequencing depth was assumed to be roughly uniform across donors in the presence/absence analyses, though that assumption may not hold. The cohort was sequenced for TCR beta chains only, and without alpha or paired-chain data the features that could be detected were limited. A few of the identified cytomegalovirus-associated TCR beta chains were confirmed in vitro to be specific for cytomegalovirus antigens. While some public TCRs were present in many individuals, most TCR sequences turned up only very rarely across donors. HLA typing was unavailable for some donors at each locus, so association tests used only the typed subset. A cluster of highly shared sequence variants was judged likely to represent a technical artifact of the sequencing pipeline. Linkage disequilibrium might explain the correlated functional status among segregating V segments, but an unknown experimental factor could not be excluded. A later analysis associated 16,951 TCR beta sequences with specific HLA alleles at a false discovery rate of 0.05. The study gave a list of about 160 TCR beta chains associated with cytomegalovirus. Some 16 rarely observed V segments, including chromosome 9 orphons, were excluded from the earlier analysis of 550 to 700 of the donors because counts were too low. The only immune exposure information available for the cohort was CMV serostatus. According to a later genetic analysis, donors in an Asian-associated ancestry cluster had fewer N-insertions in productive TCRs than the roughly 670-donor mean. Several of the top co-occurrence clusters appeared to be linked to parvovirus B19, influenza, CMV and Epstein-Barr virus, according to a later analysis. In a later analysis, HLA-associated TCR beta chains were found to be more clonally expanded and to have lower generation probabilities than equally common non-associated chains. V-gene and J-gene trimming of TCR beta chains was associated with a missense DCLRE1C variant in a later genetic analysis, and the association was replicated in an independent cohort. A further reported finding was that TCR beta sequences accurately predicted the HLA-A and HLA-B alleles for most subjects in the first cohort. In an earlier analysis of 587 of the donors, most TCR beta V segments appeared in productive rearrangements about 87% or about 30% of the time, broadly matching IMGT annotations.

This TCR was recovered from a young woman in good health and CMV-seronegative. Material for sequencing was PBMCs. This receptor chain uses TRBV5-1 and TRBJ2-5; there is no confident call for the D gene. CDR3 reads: CASSLVAAQETQYF. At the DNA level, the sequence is TGCGCCAGCAGCTTGGTGGCGGCCCAAGAGACCCAGTACTTC.